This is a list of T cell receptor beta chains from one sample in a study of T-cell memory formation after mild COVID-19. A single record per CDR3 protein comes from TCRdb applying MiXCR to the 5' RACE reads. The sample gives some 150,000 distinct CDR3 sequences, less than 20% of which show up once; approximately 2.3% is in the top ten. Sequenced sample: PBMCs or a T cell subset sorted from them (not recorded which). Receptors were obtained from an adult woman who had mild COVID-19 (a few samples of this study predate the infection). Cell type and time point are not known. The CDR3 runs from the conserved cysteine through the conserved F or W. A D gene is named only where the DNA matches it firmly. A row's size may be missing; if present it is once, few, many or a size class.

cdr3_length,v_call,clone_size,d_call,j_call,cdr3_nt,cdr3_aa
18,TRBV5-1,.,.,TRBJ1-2,TGCGCCAGCAGCTTGCAGGGTCCGGGACGGGGGATTGCTTATGGCTACACCTTC,CASSLQGPGRGIAYGYTF
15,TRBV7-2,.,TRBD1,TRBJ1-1,TGTGCCAGCAGCCCCGGGACAGGAGCGAACACTGAAGCTTTCTTT,CASSPGTGANTEAFF
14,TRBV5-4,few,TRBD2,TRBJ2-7,TGTGCCAGCACCTGGGACTATAATTCCTACGAGCAGTACTTC,CASTWDYNSYEQYF
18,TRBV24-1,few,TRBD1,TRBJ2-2,TGTGCCACCAGTGACCCCTCCCGGACAGGGTCGAACACCGGGGAGCTGTTTTTT,CATSDPSRTGSNTGELFF
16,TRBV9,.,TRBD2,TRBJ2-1,TGTGCCAGCAGCGTAGTAGCGGGGAGCTCCTACAATGAGCAGTTCTTC,CASSVVAGSSYNEQFF
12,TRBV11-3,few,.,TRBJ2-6,TGTGCCAGCAGCGTTGGGGCCAACGTCCTGACTTTC,CASSVGANVLTF
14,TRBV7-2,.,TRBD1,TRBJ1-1,TGTGCCAGCAGCCAGGGACAGGCGAACACTGAAGCTTTCTTT,CASSQGQANTEAFF
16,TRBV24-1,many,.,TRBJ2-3,TGTGCCACCAGTGGGGGGACCGGGGCGGTCACAGATACGCAGTATTTT,CATSGGTGAVTDTQYF
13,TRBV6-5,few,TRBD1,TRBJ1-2,TGTGCCAGCAGGTACACAGGGGGAGATGGCTACACCTTC,CASRYTGGDGYTF
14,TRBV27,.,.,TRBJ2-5,TGTGCCAGCAGTTCCATCCAGTACCAAGAGACCCAGTACTTC,CASSSIQYQETQYF
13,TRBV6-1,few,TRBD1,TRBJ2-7,TGTGCCAGCAGGGACAGGGGGCGTTACGAGCAGTACTTC,CASRDRGRYEQYF
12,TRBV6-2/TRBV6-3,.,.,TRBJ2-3,TGTGCCAGCAGTCCCCGGGGAGCTACGCAGTATTTT,CASSPRGATQYF
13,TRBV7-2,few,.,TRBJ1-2,TGTGCCAGCAGCTTTACGAACAGGGATGGCTACACCTTC,CASSFTNRDGYTF
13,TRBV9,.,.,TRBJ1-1,TGTGCCAGCAGCGTCACCGGATTCACTGAAGCTTTCTTT,CASSVTGFTEAFF
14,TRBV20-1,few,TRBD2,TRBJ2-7,TGCAGTGCTAGAGGTTTAGCGGGGTCCTACGAGCAGTACTTC,CSARGLAGSYEQYF
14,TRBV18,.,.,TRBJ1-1,TGTGCCAGCTCCCCAACTCAGGGGAATACTGAAGCTTTCTTT,CASSPTQGNTEAFF
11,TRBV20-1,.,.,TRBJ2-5,TGCAGTGCTAAAGTGATAGAGACCCAGTACTTC,CSAKVIETQYF
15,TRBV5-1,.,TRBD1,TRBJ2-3,TGCGCCAGCAGCTCACGACAGGGGGGCACAGATACGCAGTATTTT,CASSSRQGGTDTQYF
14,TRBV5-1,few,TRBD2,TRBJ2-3,TGCGCCAGCATAAGCGGGGGGAGTGCAGATACGCAGTATTTT,CASISGGSADTQYF
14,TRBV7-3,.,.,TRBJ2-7,TGTGCCAGCAGCTTGTCCGGGATGGGCAACGAGCAGTACTTC,CASSLSGMGNEQYF
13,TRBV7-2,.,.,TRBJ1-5,TGTGCCAGCAGCTCCCGGGGGGGACAGCCCCAGCATTTT,CASSSRGGQPQHF
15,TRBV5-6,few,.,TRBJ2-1,TGTGCCAGCAGCTTGATTTCAGGGGACTACAATGAGCAGTTCTTC,CASSLISGDYNEQFF
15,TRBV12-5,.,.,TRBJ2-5,TGTGCTAGTGGTTTGACTAGCTCTTTTCAAGAGACCCAGTACTTC,CASGLTSSFQETQYF
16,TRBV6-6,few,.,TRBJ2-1,TGTGCCAGCAGTTCTCGACTGGGCGGGGCTTTCAATGAGCAGTTCTTC,CASSSRLGGAFNEQFF
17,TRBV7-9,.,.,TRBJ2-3,TGTGCCAGCAGCCGGGGCGGGCCGGCTAGACTCACAGATACGCAGTATTTT,CASSRGGPARLTDTQYF
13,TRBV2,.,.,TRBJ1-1,TGTGCCAGCAGAGCGGGAGTGAACACTGAAGCTTTCTTT,CASRAGVNTEAFF
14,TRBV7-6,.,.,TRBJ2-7,TGTGCCAGCAGCTTAGGAGAGGGTCGGTACGAGCAGTACTTC,CASSLGEGRYEQYF
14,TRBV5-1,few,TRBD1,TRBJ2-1,TGCGCCAGCAGCTTAGGACAGGGTAAAGATGAGCAGTTCTTC,CASSLGQGKDEQFF
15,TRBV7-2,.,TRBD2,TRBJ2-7,TGTGCCAGCAGCAAGAACCCAGGGACTAGCTACGAGCAGTACTTC,CASSKNPGTSYEQYF
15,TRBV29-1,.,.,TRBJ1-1,TGCAGCGTTGATTACGCCGCAGGGATGAACACTGAAGCTTTCTTT,CSVDYAAGMNTEAFF
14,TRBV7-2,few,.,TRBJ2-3,TGTGCCAGCAGGAAATGGGTAGCTACAGATACGCAGTATTTT,CASRKWVATDTQYF
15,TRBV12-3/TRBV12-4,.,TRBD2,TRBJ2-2,TGTGCCACCAATAAACTAGCGGGGGGATCCGGGGAGCTGTTTTTT,CATNKLAGGSGELFF
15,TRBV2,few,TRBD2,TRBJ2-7,TGTGCCAGCAGTTTCGGGACTAGCGGGACCTACGAGCAGTACTTC,CASSFGTSGTYEQYF
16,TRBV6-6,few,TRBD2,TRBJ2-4,TGTGCCAGCAGTCCCGGGGGGGTGCGTGGCAAAAACATTCAGTACTTC,CASSPGGVRGKNIQYF
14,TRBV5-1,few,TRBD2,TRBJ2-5,TGCGCCTGTGGGGCTAGCGGAGCTCAAGAGACCCAGTACTTC,CACGASGAQETQYF
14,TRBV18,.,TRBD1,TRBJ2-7,TGTGCCAGCTCACGAGACAGGGGGGGATACGAGCAGTACTTC,CASSRDRGGYEQYF
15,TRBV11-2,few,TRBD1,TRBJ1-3,TGTGCCAGCAGCCGACGGCAGGGGGTTTCAAACACCATATATTTT,CASSRRQGVSNTIYF
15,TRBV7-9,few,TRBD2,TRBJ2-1,TGTGCCAGCAGCGTTTTAGCGGGGGGGCCTAATGAGCAGTTCTTC,CASSVLAGGPNEQFF
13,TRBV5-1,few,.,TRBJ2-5,TGCGCCAGCAGCGTGACTGGCCAAGAGACCCAGTACTTC,CASSVTGQETQYF
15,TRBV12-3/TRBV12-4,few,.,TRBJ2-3,TGTGCCAGCAGTTCCGGGACCGCTCAAACAGATACGCAGTATTTT,CASSSGTAQTDTQYF
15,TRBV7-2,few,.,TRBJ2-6,TGTGCCAGCACCCCCGTCCTCTCTGGGGCCAACGTCCTGACTTTC,CASTPVLSGANVLTF
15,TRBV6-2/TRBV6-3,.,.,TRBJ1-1,TGTGCCAGCAGCTCCAATTTAGAGCTTAACACTGAAGCTTTCTTT,CASSSNLELNTEAFF
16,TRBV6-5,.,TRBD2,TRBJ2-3,TGTGCCAGCAGTCGCAATATAGCGGGAGGGACAGATACGCAGTATTTT,CASSRNIAGGTDTQYF
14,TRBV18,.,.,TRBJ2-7,TGTGCCAGCTCACCCTCCTCCGGGGGCTACGAGCAGTACTTC,CASSPSSGGYEQYF
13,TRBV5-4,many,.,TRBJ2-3,TGTGCCAGCGCGGCGGGGATGACAGATACGCAGTATTTT,CASAAGMTDTQYF
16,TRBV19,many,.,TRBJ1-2,TGTGCCAGTAGTATCCGTCAAGGATCCGATACGTCCGGCTACACCTTC,CASSIRQGSDTSGYTF
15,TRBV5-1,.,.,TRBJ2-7,TGCGCCAGCAGCTCGCAACAGGGTAGCTCCTACGAGCAGTACTTC,CASSSQQGSSYEQYF
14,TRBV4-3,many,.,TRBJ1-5,TGCGCCAGCAGCCAAGGGACAGGCAATCAGCCCCAGCATTTT,CASSQGTGNQPQHF
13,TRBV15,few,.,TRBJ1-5,TGTGCCACCAGCTACCGACAGAATCAGCCCCAGCATTTT,CATSYRQNQPQHF
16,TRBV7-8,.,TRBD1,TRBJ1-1,TGTGCCAGCAGCTTACGGGACAGGGTTTTAAGCATTGAAGCTTTCTTT,CASSLRDRVLSIEAFF